This T cell receptor (beta chain) was identified during a study of response to subunit inactivated influenza vaccine. TCRdb analysed the RT-PCR reads with MiXCR anew, one entry per CDR3 protein. The sample lists about 800,000 distinct CDR3 sequences, 21% occurring once. Trimming took off 6 bases at V and 7 bases at J, with 21 bases between the two ends. The CDR3 has 14 amino acids. Looked up from germline, CDR1 is DFQATT and CDR2 is SNEGSKA (reference sequence). This clonotype was found many times. The receptor's source is a man in his fifties who received an inactivated influenza vaccine. The chain employs TRBV20-1 and TRBJ2-5, with a weak D call TRBD2 (6 bases). The material sequenced was PBMCs from blood, taken roughly 5 days after vaccination. In DNA form, the CDR3 reads TGCAGTGCCAGGGACTCCAGGGAGCTCGGGACCCAGTACTTC. This gives the protein CSARDSRELGTQYF.